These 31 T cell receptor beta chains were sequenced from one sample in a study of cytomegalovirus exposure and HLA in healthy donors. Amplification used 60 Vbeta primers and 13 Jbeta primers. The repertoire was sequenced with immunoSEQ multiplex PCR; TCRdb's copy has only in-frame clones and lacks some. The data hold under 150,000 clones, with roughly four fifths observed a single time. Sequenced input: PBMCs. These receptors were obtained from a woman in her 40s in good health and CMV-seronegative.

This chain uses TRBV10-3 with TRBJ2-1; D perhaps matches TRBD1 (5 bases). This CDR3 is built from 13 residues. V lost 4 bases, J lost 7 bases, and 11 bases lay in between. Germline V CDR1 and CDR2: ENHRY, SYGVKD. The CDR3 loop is CAISVPRGNEQFF. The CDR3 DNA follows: TGTGCCATCAGTGTCCCTAGGGGAAATGAGCAGTTCTTC.

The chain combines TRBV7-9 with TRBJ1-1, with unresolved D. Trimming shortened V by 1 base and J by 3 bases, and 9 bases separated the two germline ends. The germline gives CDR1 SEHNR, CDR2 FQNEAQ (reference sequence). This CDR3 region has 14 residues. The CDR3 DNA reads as TGTGCCAGCAGCTTAGTAAGGAGGGACACTGAAGCTTTCTTT. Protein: CASSLVRRDTEAFF.

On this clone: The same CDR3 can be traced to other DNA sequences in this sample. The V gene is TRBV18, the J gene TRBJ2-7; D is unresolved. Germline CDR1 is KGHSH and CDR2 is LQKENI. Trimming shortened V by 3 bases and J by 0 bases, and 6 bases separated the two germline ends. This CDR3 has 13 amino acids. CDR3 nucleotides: TGTGCCAGCTCACCGCCCAGCTCCTACGAGCAGTACTTC. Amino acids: CASSPPSSYEQYF. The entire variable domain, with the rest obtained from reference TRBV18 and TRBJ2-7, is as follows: NAGVMQNPRHLVRRRGQEARLRCSPMKGHSHVYWYRQLPEEGLKFMVYLQKENIIDESGMPKERFSAEFPKEGPSILRIQQVVRGDSAAYFCASSPPSSYEQYFGPGTRLTVT.

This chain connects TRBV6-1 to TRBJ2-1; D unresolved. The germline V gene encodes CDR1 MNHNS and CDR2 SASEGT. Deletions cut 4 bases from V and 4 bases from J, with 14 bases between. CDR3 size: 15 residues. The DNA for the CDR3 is TGTGCCAGCAGTGGTTTCTCCAGCGTGTACAATGAGCAGTTCTTC. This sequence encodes CASSGFSSVYNEQFF.

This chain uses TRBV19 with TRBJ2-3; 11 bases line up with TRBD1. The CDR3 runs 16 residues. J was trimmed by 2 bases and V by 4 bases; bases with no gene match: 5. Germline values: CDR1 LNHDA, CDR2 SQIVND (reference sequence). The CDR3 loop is CASSSRDRGDTDTQYF. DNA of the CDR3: TGTGCCAGTAGTAGCCGGGACAGGGGGGACACAGATACGCAGTATTTT. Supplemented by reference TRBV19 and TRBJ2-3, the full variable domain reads DGGITQSPKYLFRKEGQNVTLSCEQNLNHDAMYWYRQDPGQGLRLIYYSQIVNDFQKGDIAEGYSVSREKKESFPLTVTSAQKNPTAFYLCASSSRDRGDTDTQYFGPGTRLTVL.

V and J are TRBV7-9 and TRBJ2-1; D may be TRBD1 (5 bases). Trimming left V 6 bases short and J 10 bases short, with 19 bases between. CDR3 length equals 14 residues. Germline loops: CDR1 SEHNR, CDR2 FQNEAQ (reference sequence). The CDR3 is CASRYASGLNEQFF. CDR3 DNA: TGTGCCAGCAGGTACGCTTCAGGGTTGAACGAGCAGTTCTTC.

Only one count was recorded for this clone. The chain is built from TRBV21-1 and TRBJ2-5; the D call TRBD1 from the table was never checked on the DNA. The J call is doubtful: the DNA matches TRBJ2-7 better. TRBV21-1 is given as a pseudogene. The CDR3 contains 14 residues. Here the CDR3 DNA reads TGTGCCAGCAGCAAAGCGCAGGGGAGCTACGAGCAGTACTTC. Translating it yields CASSKAQGSYEQYF.

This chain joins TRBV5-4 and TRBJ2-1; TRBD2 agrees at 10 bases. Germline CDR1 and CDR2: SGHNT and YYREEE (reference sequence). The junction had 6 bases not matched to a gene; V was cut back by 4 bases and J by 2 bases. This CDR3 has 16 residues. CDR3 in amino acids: CASSPGTSATYNEQFF. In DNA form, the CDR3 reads TGTGCCAGCAGCCCCGGGACTAGCGCTACCTACAATGAGCAGTTCTTC.

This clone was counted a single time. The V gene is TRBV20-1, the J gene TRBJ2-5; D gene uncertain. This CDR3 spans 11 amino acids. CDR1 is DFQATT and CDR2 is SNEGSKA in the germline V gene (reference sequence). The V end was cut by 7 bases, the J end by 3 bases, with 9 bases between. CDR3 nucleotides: TGCAGTGGGCTCAAGAAAGAGACCCAGTACTTC. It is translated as CSGLKKETQYF.

This CDR3 reads CASSIQTGGLLKQYF. Here the CDR3 DNA reads TGTGCCAGTAGTATTCAGACAGGGGGCCTCCTCAAGCAGTACTTC. The rearrangement uses TRBV19 and TRBJ2-5; 10 nucleotides line up with TRBD1. The CDR3 sequence is 15 residues long. V shed 3 bases, J shed 11 bases, and the junction held 12 bases outside the gene matches. The germline gives CDR1 LNHDA, CDR2 SQIVND (reference sequence). Complete variable domain (other parts from reference TRBV19 and TRBJ2-5): DGGITQSPKYLFRKEGQNVTLSCEQNLNHDAMYWYRQDPGQGLRLIYYSQIVNDFQKGDIAEGYSVSREKKESFPLTVTSAQKNPTAFYLCASSIQTGGLLKQYFGPGTRLLVL.

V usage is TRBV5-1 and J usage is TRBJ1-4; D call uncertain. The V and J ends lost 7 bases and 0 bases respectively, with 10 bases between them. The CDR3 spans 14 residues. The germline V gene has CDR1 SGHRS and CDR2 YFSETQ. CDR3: CASRDFATNEKLFF. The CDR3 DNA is TGCGCCAGCCGAGATTTTGCAACTAATGAAAAACTGTTTTTT.

The CDR3 region has the DNA TGCGCCAGCAGTCCCCGACTATCCTCCTCCTACGAGCAGTACTTC. Its protein product is CASSPRLSSSYEQYF. The V call is TRBV10-2, the J call TRBJ2-7, with D maybe TRBD2 (5 bases). Germline V gives CDR1 WSHSY, CDR2 SAAADI. The CDR3 extends over 15 amino acids. The V end lost 5 bases, the J end lost 0 bases, and 14 bases lay between the germline ends.

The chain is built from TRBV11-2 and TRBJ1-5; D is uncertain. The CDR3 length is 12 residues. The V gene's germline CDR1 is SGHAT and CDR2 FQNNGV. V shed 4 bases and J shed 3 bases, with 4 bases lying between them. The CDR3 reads CASSSNNQPQHF. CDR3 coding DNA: TGTGCCAGCAGCTCAAACAATCAGCCCCAGCATTTT. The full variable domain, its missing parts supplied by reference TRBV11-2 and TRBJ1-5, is EAGVAQSPRYKIIEKRQSVAFWCNPISGHATLYWYQQILGQGPKLLIQFQNNGVVDDSQLPKDRFSAERLKGVDSTLKIQPAKLEDSAVYLCASSSNNQPQHFGDGTRLSIL.

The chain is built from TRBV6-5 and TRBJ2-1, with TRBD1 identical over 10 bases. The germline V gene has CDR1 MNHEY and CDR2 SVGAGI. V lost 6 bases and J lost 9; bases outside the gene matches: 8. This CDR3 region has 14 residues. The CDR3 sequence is CASSNPGTGVEQFF. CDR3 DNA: TGTGCCAGCAGCAACCCCGGGACAGGGGTTGAGCAGTTCTTC.

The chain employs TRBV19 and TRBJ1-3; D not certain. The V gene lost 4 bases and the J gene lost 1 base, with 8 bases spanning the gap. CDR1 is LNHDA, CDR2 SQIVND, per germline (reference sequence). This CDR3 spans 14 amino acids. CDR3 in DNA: TGTGCCAGTAGTAGGCGGGGATCTGGAAACACCATATATTTT. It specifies CASSRRGSGNTIYF. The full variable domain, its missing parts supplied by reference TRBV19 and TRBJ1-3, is DGGITQSPKYLFRKEGQNVTLSCEQNLNHDAMYWYRQDPGQGLRLIYYSQIVNDFQKGDIAEGYSVSREKKESFPLTVTSAQKNPTAFYLCASSRRGSGNTIYFGEGSWLTVV.

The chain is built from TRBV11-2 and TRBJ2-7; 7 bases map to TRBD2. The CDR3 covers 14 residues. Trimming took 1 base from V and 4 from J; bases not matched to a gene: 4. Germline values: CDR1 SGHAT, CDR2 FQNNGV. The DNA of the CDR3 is TGTGCCAGCAGCTTAGGCGGGAGCGGTTACGAGCAGTACTTC. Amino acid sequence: CASSLGGSGYEQYF.

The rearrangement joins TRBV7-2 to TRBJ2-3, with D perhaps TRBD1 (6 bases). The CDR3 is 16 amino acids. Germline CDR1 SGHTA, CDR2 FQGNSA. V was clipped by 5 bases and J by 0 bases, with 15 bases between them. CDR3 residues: CASSRWPGQSTDTQYF. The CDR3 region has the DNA TGTGCCAGCAGCCGATGGCCCGGACAGAGCACAGATACGCAGTATTTT.

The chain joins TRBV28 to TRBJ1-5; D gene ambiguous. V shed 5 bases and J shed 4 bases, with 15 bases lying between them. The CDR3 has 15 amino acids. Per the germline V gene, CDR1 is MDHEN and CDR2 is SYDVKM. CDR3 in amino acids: CASSPTAEPNQPQHF. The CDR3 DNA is TGTGCCAGCAGTCCAACAGCCGAACCTAATCAGCCCCAGCATTTT. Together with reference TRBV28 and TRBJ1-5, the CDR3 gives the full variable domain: DVKVTQSSRYLVKRTGEKVFLECVQDMDHENMFWYRQDPGLGLRLIYFSYDVKMKEKGDIPEGYSVSREKKERFSLILESASTNQTSMYLCASSPTAEPNQPQHFGDGTRLSIL.

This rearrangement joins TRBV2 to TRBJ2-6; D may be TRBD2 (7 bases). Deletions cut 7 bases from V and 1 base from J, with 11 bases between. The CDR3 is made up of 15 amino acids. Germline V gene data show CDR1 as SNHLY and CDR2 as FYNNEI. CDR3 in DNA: TGTGCCAGCAACGAGGGGGGGTCTGGGGCCAACGTCCTGACTTTC. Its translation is CASNEGGSGANVLTF.

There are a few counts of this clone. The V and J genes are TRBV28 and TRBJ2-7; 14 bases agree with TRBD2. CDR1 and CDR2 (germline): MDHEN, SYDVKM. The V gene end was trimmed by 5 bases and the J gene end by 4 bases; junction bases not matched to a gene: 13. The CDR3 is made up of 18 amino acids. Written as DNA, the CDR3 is TGTGCCAGCAGTCCCGGGACTAGCGGGAGTTGGTTTCTATACGAGCAGTACTTC. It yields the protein CASSPGTSGSWFLYEQYF.

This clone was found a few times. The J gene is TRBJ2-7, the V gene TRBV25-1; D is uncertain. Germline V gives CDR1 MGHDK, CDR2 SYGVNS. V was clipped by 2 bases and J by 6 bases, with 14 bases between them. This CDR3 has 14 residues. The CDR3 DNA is TGTGCCAGCAGTGAAGTATTCCAGTTGGTCGAGCAGTACTTC. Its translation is CASSEVFQLVEQYF.

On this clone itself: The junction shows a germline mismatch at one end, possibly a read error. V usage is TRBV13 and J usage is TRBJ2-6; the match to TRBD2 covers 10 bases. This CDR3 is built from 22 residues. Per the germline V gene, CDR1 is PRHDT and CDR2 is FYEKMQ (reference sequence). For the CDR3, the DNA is TGTGCCAGCAGCGCAACTTATCCACAGCCGGGACTAGCGTTCTCTGGGGCCAACGGCCTGACTTTC. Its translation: CASSATYPQPGLAFSGANGLTF.

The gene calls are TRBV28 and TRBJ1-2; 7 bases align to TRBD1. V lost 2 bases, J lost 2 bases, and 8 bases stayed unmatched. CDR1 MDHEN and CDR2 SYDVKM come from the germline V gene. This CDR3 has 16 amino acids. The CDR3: CASSLLWDSANYGYTF. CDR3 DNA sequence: TGTGCCAGCAGTTTACTCTGGGACAGTGCCAACTATGGCTACACCTTC.

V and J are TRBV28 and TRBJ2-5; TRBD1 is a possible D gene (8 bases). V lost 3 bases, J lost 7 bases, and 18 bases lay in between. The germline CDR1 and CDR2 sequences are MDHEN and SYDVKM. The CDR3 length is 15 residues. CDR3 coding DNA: TGTGCCAGCAGTTTTGGGGCTACAGGGGGGGCGACCCAGTACTTC. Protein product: CASSFGATGGATQYF.

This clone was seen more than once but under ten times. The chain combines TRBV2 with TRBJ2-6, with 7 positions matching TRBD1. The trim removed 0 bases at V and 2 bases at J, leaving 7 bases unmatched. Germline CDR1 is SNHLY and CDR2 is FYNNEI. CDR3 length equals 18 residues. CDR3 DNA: TGTGCCAGCAGTGAAGCCTTGGCGAGGGGGCCTGGGGCCAACGTCCTGACTTTC. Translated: CASSEALARGPGANVLTF. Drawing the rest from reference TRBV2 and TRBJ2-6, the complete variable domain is EPEVTQTPSHQVTQMGQEVILRCVPISNHLYFYWYRQILGQKVEFLVSFYNNEISEKSEIFDDQFSVERPDGSNFTLKIRSTKLEDSAMYFCASSEALARGPGANVLTFGAGSRLTVL.

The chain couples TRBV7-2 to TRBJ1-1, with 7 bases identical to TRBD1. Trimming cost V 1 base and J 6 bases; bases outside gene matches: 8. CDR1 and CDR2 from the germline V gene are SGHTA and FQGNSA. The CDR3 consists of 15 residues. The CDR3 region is CASSLEPGTVSEAFF. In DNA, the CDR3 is TGTGCCAGCAGCTTAGAACCCGGGACAGTTTCTGAAGCTTTCTTT.

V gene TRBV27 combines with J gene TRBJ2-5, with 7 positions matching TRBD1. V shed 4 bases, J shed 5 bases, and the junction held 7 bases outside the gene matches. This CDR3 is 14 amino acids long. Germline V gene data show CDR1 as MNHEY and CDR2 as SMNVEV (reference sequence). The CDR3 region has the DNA TGTGCCAGCAGTTCCCAAGGGGGCGGTGAGACCCAGTACTTC. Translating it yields CASSSQGGGETQYF.

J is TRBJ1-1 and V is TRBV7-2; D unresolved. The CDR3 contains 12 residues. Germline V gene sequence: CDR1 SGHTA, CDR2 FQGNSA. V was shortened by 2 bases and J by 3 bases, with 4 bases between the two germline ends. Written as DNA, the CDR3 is TGTGCCAGCAGCTTATTAGACACTGAAGCTTTCTTT. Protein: CASSLLDTEAFF.

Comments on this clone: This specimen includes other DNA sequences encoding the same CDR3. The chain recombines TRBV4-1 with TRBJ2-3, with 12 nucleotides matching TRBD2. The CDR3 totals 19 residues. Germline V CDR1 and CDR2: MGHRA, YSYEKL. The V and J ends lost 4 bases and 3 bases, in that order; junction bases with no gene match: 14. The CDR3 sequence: CASSPYKGLAGGPTDTQYF. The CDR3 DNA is TGCGCCAGCAGCCCTTATAAGGGGCTAGCGGGAGGGCCAACAGATACGCAGTATTTT.

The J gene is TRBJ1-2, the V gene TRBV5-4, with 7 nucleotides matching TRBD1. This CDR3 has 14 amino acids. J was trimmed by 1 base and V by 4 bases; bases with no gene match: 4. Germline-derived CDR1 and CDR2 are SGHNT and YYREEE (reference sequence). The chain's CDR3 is CASSLGQINYGYTF. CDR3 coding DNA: TGTGCCAGCAGCCTGGGACAGATTAACTATGGCTACACCTTC.

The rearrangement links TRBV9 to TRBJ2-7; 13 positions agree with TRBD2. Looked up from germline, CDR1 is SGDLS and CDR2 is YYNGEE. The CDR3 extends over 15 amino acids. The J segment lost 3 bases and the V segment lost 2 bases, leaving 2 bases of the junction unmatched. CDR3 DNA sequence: TGTGCCAGCAGCGTCGGGACTAGCGGGAACTACGAGCAGTACTTC. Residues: CASSVGTSGNYEQYF. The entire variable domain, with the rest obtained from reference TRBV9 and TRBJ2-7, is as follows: DSGVTQTPKHLITATGQRVTLRCSPRSGDLSVYWYQQSLDQGLQFLIQYYNGEERAKGNILERFSAQQFPDLHSELNLSSLELGDSALYFCASSVGTSGNYEQYFGPGTRLTVT.